This TCR beta chain comes out of a study of long-term antiretroviral therapy in people with HIV (dated by TCRdb to the early 2020s). Turning to the overall study: The earliest samples were collected approximately a decade before the 2015 WHO recommendation for immediate ART, a period when ART was typically delayed until CD4 counts fell. A retrospective serial study tested whether changes in peripheral blood TRB repertoire composition and diversity were associated with ART initiation and durable HIV suppression. No cross-contamination during QIAcube processing was seen in test extractions of a monoclonal T-cell line run alongside roughly 30 polyclonal samples. Of the roughly 30 participants with HIV, roughly 10 were female. A total of 192 cryopreserved PBMC samples were contributed to the cohort by 30 adults with confirmed HIV infection, with samples collected serially over a mean of approximately six years (range 1-12).

This clone has just a few counts. What this receptor recognizes is not known. The sample holds no much larger clone one base away, and base qualities are not on file. The full study reports these points: No data were available on ART adherence, viral resistance or therapy changes, limiting inferences about post-ART repertoire changes. CDR3 length ranges in HIV repertoires were narrower than in controls, and network structure suggested an antigen-experienced repertoire with only a slight naive shift after ART. Owing to limited PBMC availability, only the TCR beta chain was sequenced, without alpha chain pairing. Expanded TRB clones identified before ART initiation dominated the repertoire at all time points, although this dominance fluctuated and declined in many PLHIV after ART. Unsorted PBMC were profiled instead of sorted CD4+ and CD8+ T cells because pre-ART samples had limited cell numbers. Samples dated from the mid-2000s to the late 2010s, and the ART regimens used may be less effective than current ones. Starting ART was linked to a significant rise in TRB diversity, yet even with long-term ART the diversity remained significantly lower than in transplant donor controls.

CDR1 and CDR2, looked up from the germline V gene (reference sequence), are PRHDT and FYEKMQ. Reading from cysteine to phenylalanine, the CDR3 counts 14 amino acids. The entry retains the CDR3 DNA only, 42 bases that are in frame from base 1. Trimming at the junction amounts to 5 bases on V and 3 bases on J, and the germline ends lie 14 bases apart. The immunoSEQ hsTCRB v3.0 assay was used at survey level resolution for TRB variable region sequencing. The targeted TRB sequencing depth was roughly 35,000-50,000 T-cell genomes per sample. Pooled TRB libraries were sequenced on an Illumina MiSeq with a v3 150-cycle kit. The paper's processing steps were these. Repertoire analysis was performed in R inside a reproducible Nextflow workflow that covered QC, data transformation and analysis. LymphoSeq2, an R package for AIRR-Seq data exploration, was used to implement custom analyses. A few samples yielding fewer than 5000 total TRB sequences were excluded, leaving 188 analyzed HIV repertoires. Among the roughly 190 retained HIV repertoires, some 60 were collected before ART initiation and 120 to 140 were collected after ART initiation. Repertoires were downsampled to 5000 TRB nucleotide sequences, and summary statistics were averaged over 100 downsampling iterations. Only TRB sequences with CDR3 regions of at least seven amino acids were retained for analysis. Two measures captured diversity: a Shannon entropy-derived clonality score and the Gini coefficient. In the repertoire networks, any two of the top 5000 CDR3 amino acid sequences were linked whenever the two sequences differed by an edit distance of one. GLIPH2 predicted antigen specificity groups and MHC restriction for TRB CDR3 amino acid sequences. To flag known associations with CMV, EBV, HIV or tissue antigens, CDR3 amino acid sequences were compared against VDJdb and McPAS-TCR. Pre-ART, post-ART and control groups were compared with Wilcoxon signed-rank tests and Holm-Bonferroni correction. Entries here come from immuneACCESS through TCRdb and include only in-frame sequences with V and J called. Some clones fail to appear in such tables; in the studies checked, an unresolved V gene covers under half of the shortfall, and the cause of the remainder is unknown. That table is the source of V, J and clone size, and D and trimming were worked out from the DNA. The sample data list some 15,000 clones, and 78% of these were observed just once. The ten most abundant clones make up about 14% of the sample.

Participants were included only if at least one PBMC sample before ART initiation and at least two post-ART samples were available. Treatment was received in the United States of America by all participants with HIV. Before DNA extraction, cryopreserved samples of roughly 0.9-11 million PBMC were thawed and then washed. At the time of the earliest PBMC sample, participants with HIV were aged between roughly 20 and 60 years. PBMC samples from each participant spanned 1-4 timepoints before ART initiation and 2-8 timepoints after ART initiation, with a median of 7 samples. For every participant, serial HIV viral load, CD4+ T-cell count, ART history and demographic data were obtained. A Qiagen kit on a QIAcube was used to extract genomic DNA from unsorted PBMC, with samples processed in batches of 12.

The rearranged segments are TRBV13 and TRBJ2-7; confidence is insufficient to name the D gene. This clonotype was sampled from a woman in her forties with HIV. Sequenced here: unsorted PBMCs, sampled less than 3.3 years after starting antiretroviral therapy. The CDR3 protein is CASSTFEQNYEQYF. The DNA sequence is given as TGTGCCAGCAGCACGTTCGAACAGAACTACGAGCAGTACTTC.